This T cell receptor (beta chain) is from a study of blood T cell repertoires in COVID-19. About the research overall: Sites in the United States, Italy and Spain provided acute and convalescent COVID-19 samples. Nucleic acid was either cDNA or gDNA, and it came from T cells, B-cell-depleted T cells, or PBMCs.

In the authors' methods: Nucleated cell counts were estimated from reference gene primer amplification. This table comes from immunoSEQ multiplex PCR, and its TCRdb copy is limited to in-frame clones, with some not included. V and J calls plus clone size are reproduced from that table; the DNA served to infer D and trimming. Of fewer than 250,000 clones listed, approximately 86% are singletons. The sample taken for sequencing was peripheral blood. The TCR sequence derives from a woman aged 55-75 years who had recovered from COVID-19.

CDR3 in DNA: TGCGCCAGCAGCTTGGGCGGGAGTGATCACTATGGCTACACCTTC. Residues: CASSLGGSDHYGYTF. This chain links TRBV5-1 with TRBJ1-2; D not certain. This CDR3 region has 15 residues. Trimming cost V 0 bases and J 3 bases, with 12 bases left between them. Germline loops: CDR1 SGHRS, CDR2 YFSETQ.